This T cell receptor (beta chain) was obtained from a study of OX40 agonist ivuxolimab in advanced cancers. Study background: Every 2 weeks, patients received ivuxolimab intravenously, dosed at 0.01 to 10 mg/kg. Notes on the study in general: By week 6 at 0.1 to 3.0 mg/kg, blood CD4+ and CD8+ T cells had expanded clonally. In general, CD8+ T cells held more expanded clones than CD4+ did, on average. Patients with a partial response at 0.1-3.0 mg/kg had among the lowest clonal expansion.

The method was immunoSEQ multiplex PCR; TCRdb's version includes in-frame clones alone and lacks a portion of them. The sample includes roughly 92,000 clones, about 90% of them seen just once. With 3 bases clipped from V and 5 bases from J, the junction kept 8 bases outside the gene matches. Germline V gives CDR1 SEHNR, CDR2 FQNEAQ (reference sequence). The CDR3 spans 17 residues. Details on this clone: What it recognizes is unknown.

This clonotype was obtained from an adult with an advanced solid tumor such as melanoma, head and neck, liver or kidney cancer. The chain employs TRBV7-9 and TRBJ2-1; 12 bases match TRBD2. This specimen consisted of CD4+ or CD8+ T cells sorted from blood, obtained in a trial of the OX40 agonist ivuxolimab. This chain's CDR3 is CASSFPETSGRNNEQFF. CDR3 DNA sequence: TGTGCCAGCAGCTTTCCCGAGACTAGCGGGAGAAACAATGAGCAGTTCTTC.